The 24 T cell receptor beta chains in this list originate from one sample, sequenced in a study of OX40 agonist ivuxolimab in advanced cancers. Some clones are missing from TCRdb's copy, which holds only in-frame ones; the method was immunoSEQ multiplex PCR. The profile shows about 38,000 clones, 80% to 90% of them singletons. Specimen: CD4+ or CD8+ T cells sorted from blood, collected in a trial of the OX40 agonist ivuxolimab. Receptors originate from an adult with an advanced solid tumor such as melanoma, head and neck, liver or kidney cancer.

V usage is TRBV29-1 and J usage is TRBJ1-1; no firm D call. In germline, CDR1 is SQVTM, CDR2 ANQGSEA. The CDR3 spans 13 residues. Trimming took 4 bases from V and 2 from J, leaving 11 bases between them. In DNA form, the CDR3 reads TGCAGCGTTGCAAGGACGGGCAACACTGAAGCTTTCTTT. This codes for CSVARTGNTEAFF.

The V and J genes are TRBV7-8 and TRBJ1-1, with D possibly matching TRBD1 (6 bases). V lost 1 base and J 7 bases, leaving 16 bases between the germline ends. CDR3 length: 15 amino acids. Germline assignment: CDR1 SGHVS and CDR2 FQNEAQ. The CDR3 coding sequence is TGTGCCAGCAGCTTAGATTCGAGGGGGGCATATGAAGCTTTCTTT. It encodes CASSLDSRGAYEAFF.

This clone was counted a single time. V and J are TRBV19 and TRBJ1-5; D is unclear. Germline V gene sequence: CDR1 LNHDA, CDR2 SQIVND (reference sequence). The CDR3 loop spans 13 amino acids. The ends were cut back, 5 bases at V and 3 bases at J, with 8 bases in the middle. Here the CDR3 reads CASSQFLNQPQHF. In DNA form, the CDR3 reads TGTGCCAGTAGTCAGTTTCTCAATCAGCCCCAGCATTTT.

This clone has more than one count but fewer than ten. The chain joins TRBV18 to TRBJ2-7, with 7 positions matching TRBD2. The CDR3 contains 17 residues. Per the germline V gene, CDR1 is KGHSH and CDR2 is LQKENI. Losses at the gene ends were 2 bases for V and 0 bases for J; bases not matched to a gene: 10. The chain's CDR3 is CASSPDSWTRSSYEQYF. The CDR3 region has the DNA TGTGCCAGCTCACCAGATTCGTGGACTAGAAGCTCCTACGAGCAGTACTTC.

This clone was detected a few times. The V gene is TRBV5-1, the J gene TRBJ2-2; no firm D call. Trimming shortened V by 0 bases and J by 4 bases, and 4 bases separated the two germline ends. CDR3 size: 13 residues. Germline V gives CDR1 SGHRS, CDR2 YFSETQ. In nucleotides, the CDR3 is TGCGCCAGCAGCTTGGCGGGCACCGGGGAGCTGTTTTTT. Amino acids: CASSLAGTGELFF.

V usage is TRBV9 and J usage is TRBJ2-4; tentatively, D is TRBD1 (5 bases). The CDR3 runs to 15 residues. V shed 0 bases and J shed 0 bases, with 7 bases lying between them. Germline V gene sequence: CDR1 SGDLS, CDR2 YYNGEE. DNA for the CDR3: TGTGCCAGCAGCGTAGGTCAGGGAGCCAAAAACATTCAGTACTTC. It codes for CASSVGQGAKNIQYF.

The V gene is TRBV4-1, the J gene TRBJ2-3, with a weak D call TRBD1 (5 bases). CDR1 is MGHRA, CDR2 YSYEKL, per germline. This CDR3 region has 15 residues. V lost 4 bases, J lost 1 base, and 12 bases lay in between. Here the CDR3 DNA reads TGCGCCAGCAGCCCCCCAGGGTCAGGCACAGATACGCAGTATTTT. Amino acids: CASSPPGSGTDTQYF.

The V call is TRBV7-2, the J call TRBJ1-1; D gene uncertain. Germline V lookup: CDR1 SGHTA, CDR2 FQGNSA. CDR3 length equals 14 residues. V was trimmed by 6 bases and J by 1 base, leaving 12 bases between them. CDR3 residues: CASSLSQANTEAFF. In DNA, the CDR3 is TGTGCCAGCAGTCTTAGTCAGGCGAACACTGAAGCTTTCTTT.

J is TRBJ1-2 and V is TRBV19, with 8 bases matching TRBD1. Germline values: CDR1 LNHDA, CDR2 SQIVND (reference sequence). With 6 bases clipped from V and 4 bases from J, the junction kept 7 bases outside the gene matches. The CDR3 is made up of 14 amino acids. The CDR3 nucleotides are TGTGCCAGTAGGGACAGGGCAGATGGCTATGGCTACACCTTC. This sequence encodes CASRDRADGYGYTF.

The rearrangement links TRBV6-5 to TRBJ2-5, with TRBD2 identical over 8 bases. V lost 2 bases and J lost 4; bases outside the gene matches: 6. This CDR3 has 15 residues. Germline CDR1 MNHEY, CDR2 SVGAGI. The chain's CDR3 is CASSYPGLGGETQYF. In nucleotides, the CDR3 is TGTGCCAGCAGTTACCCGGGACTAGGGGGAGAGACCCAGTACTTC.

This chain connects TRBV5-4 to TRBJ2-2, with 9 bases matching TRBD2. Germline values: CDR1 SGHNT, CDR2 YYREEE (reference sequence). The CDR3 totals 16 residues. J gave up 4 bases and V 4 bases, and 8 bases lay outside the gene matches. CDR3 sequence reads: CASSPSQRGVTGELFF. The CDR3 DNA is TGTGCCAGCAGCCCCTCGCAGCGGGGGGTCACCGGGGAGCTGTTTTTT.

V is TRBV7-6 and J is TRBJ2-7, with D perhaps matching TRBD1 (6 bases). The CDR3 runs 14 residues. The V end was cut by 10 bases, the J end by 5 bases, with 21 bases between. CDR1 SGHVS and CDR2 FNYEAQ come from the germline V gene. CDR3 in amino acids: CATSPRWGQDEQYF. The DNA of the CDR3 is TGTGCCACCTCCCCCAGGTGGGGGCAGGACGAGCAGTACTTC. The full variable domain, with the rest looked up from reference TRBV7-6 and TRBJ2-7, is GAGVSQSPRYKVTKRGQDVALRCDPISGHVSLYWYRQALGQGPEFLTYFNYEAQQDKSGLPNDRFSAERPEGSISTLTIQRTEQRDSAMYRCATSPRWGQDEQYFGPGTRLTVT.

This chain uses TRBV5-4 with TRBJ2-2; 12 bases are shared with TRBD2. Germline V gene sequence: CDR1 SGHNT, CDR2 YYREEE (reference sequence). CDR3 length: 15 residues. The trim removed 5 bases at V and 6 bases at J, leaving 5 bases unmatched. The CDR3 reads CASRATSGRSGELFF. Written as DNA, the CDR3 is TGTGCCAGCAGGGCGACTAGCGGGAGATCCGGGGAGCTGTTTTTT.

The chain combines TRBV6-5 with TRBJ1-1; a weak D match, TRBD1 (5 bases). CDR1 and CDR2 (germline): MNHEY, SVGAGI. The CDR3 consists of 13 residues. V was pared by 2 bases and J by 5 bases, with 9 bases between. CDR3 sequence reads: CASSYRGETEAFF. The CDR3 DNA sequence: TGTGCCAGCAGTTACAGGGGTGAAACTGAAGCTTTCTTT.

V and J are TRBV19 and TRBJ2-5, with 7 bases matching TRBD2. Germline-derived CDR1 and CDR2 are LNHDA and SQIVND (reference sequence). With V trimmed by 1 base and J by 4 bases, 0 bases remained unmatched. This CDR3 is built from 13 residues. The CDR3 region is CASSIGGGETQYF. The CDR3 DNA is TGTGCCAGTAGTATAGGGGGGGGAGAGACCCAGTACTTC.

CDR3 sequence: CASSFLDRDTEAFF. In DNA, the CDR3 is TGCGCCAGCAGCTTCTTGGACAGGGACACTGAAGCTTTCTTT. The rearrangement joins TRBV5-1 to TRBJ1-1, with TRBD1 matching over 8 bases. CDR1 SGHRS and CDR2 YFSETQ come from the germline V gene. The V segment lost 2 bases and the J segment 3 bases; nucleotides outside the gene matches: 3. The CDR3 spans 14 residues.

The genes are TRBV6-6 and TRBJ2-1; maybe TRBD1 (6 bases). Germline CDR1 is MNHNY and CDR2 is SVGAGI (reference sequence). The CDR3 consists of 13 residues. V dropped 5 bases and J dropped 6 bases, with 11 bases sitting between them. CDR3: CASSPTQGNEQFF. The CDR3 DNA reads as TGTGCCAGCAGTCCTACACAGGGCAATGAGCAGTTCTTC.

The chain couples TRBV29-1 to TRBJ2-1; TRBD1 agrees at 9 bases. The CDR3 sequence is 16 residues long. V trimming: 2 bases; J trimming: 6 bases; junction bases outside the gene matches: 11. CDR1 is SQVTM, CDR2 ANQGSEA, per germline. The chain's CDR3 is CSVELQTGGLSNEQFF. In DNA, the CDR3 is TGCAGCGTTGAACTCCAGACAGGGGGTTTGAGCAATGAGCAGTTCTTC.

V gene TRBV28 combines with J gene TRBJ1-1, with TRBD1 identical over 10 bases. The junction had 7 bases not matched to a gene; V was cut back by 5 bases and J by 10 bases. This CDR3 comprises 13 residues. The V gene's germline CDR1 is MDHEN and CDR2 SYDVKM. The CDR3 DNA is TGTGCCAGCAGTCCCGGGACAGGGGATAGAGCTTTCTTT. Protein sequence: CASSPGTGDRAFF.

This rearrangement joins TRBV4-1 to TRBJ2-7, with unresolved D. The ends were cut back, 2 bases at V and 5 bases at J, with 19 bases in the middle. The CDR3 is made up of 16 amino acids. In germline, CDR1 is MGHRA, CDR2 YSYEKL. CDR3 nucleotides: TGCGCCAGCAGCCAAAACGGCGCCCGGGCTCTTAACGAGCAGTACTTC. Protein sequence: CASSQNGARALNEQYF.

This clone has just one count. Compared with germline, one end of the junction differs, possibly owing to a read error. The rearrangement links TRBV7-7 to TRBJ2-5; 10 positions agree with TRBD2. Germline V gene sequence: CDR1 SSHAT, CDR2 FNYEAQ (reference sequence). The CDR3 is 15 amino acids. CDR3 residues: CASSQLLAGQETQYF. The DNA of the CDR3 is TGTGCTAGCAGCCAGTTACTAGCGGGGCAAGAGACCCAGTACTTC.

For the CDR3, the DNA is TGTGCCAGCAAATCGTCTGACGCGAACACCGGGGAGCTGTTTTTT. It is translated as CASKSSDANTGELFF. J is TRBJ2-2 and V is TRBV21-1. TRBV21-1 is a pseudogene locus. The CDR3 runs 15 residues.

This clone is termed medium-sized (0.01 to 0.1%). This chain joins TRBV12-5 and TRBJ2-5; 8 nucleotides line up with TRBD1. Germline assignment: CDR1 LGHNT and CDR2 FRNRAP. The trim removed 4 bases at V and 5 bases at J, leaving 3 bases unmatched. This CDR3 is built from 13 residues. The CDR3 is CASGWTGLETQYF. The CDR3 DNA reads TGTGCTAGTGGTTGGACAGGGTTGGAGACCCAGTACTTC. Based on the CDR3 plus reference TRBV12-5 and TRBJ2-5, the full variable domain is DARVTQTPRHKVTEMGQEVTMRCQPILGHNTVFWYRQTMMQGLELLAYFRNRAPLDDSGMPKDRFSAEMPDATLATLKIQPSEPRDSAVYFCASGWTGLETQYFGPGTRLLVL.

The gene calls are TRBV28 and TRBJ1-1; a weak D match, TRBD1 (5 bases). Trimming stripped 7 bases from V and 11 bases from J, with 14 bases between. CDR3 length: 11 amino acids. Germline lookup yields CDR1 MDHEN and CDR2 SYDVKM. The CDR3 DNA is TGTGCCAGCATGAGGGGCCCGCGGGCTTTCTTT. It yields the protein CASMRGPRAFF.